This TCR beta chain was found in a study of cytomegalovirus exposure and HLA in healthy donors. Use of 60 Vbeta and 13 Jbeta primers characterized the PCR. The method was immunoSEQ multiplex PCR; TCRdb's version includes in-frame clones alone and lacks a portion of them. This table has around 150,000 clones, roughly 77% appearing once. CDR1 is MDHEN, CDR2 SYDVKM, per germline. This CDR3 is 15 amino acids long. Trimming took 5 bases from V and 2 from J, leaving 16 bases between them. Sequences were obtained from PBMCs. This chain uses TRBV28 with TRBJ2-7, with D perhaps TRBD2 (6 bases). The receptor's source is a woman between 18 and 29 years old in good health and CMV-seronegative. The CDR3 region has the DNA TGTGCCAGCAGTAGGATTTGGGGGGTCCCCTACGAGCAGTACTTC. Translating it yields CASSRIWGVPYEQYF.